This T cell receptor (beta chain) was captured by sequencing in a study of blood T cell repertoires in COVID-19 (dated by TCRdb to the early 2020s). Context from the whole study: The collaborator samples originated in the United States, Italy and Spain and spanned the acute and convalescent phases of COVID-19. The material from the prospective study consisted of cDNA or gDNA derived from T cells, B-cell-depleted T cells, or PBMCs. The dataset comprised deeply sampled blood TCRbeta repertoires from subjects exposed to, actively infected with, or recovered from COVID-19. The repertoires were released in a freely available public database intended as a resource for research on the immune response to SARS-CoV-2. Samples came from the ongoing ImmuneRACE study (first 160 participants) plus 1,254 subjects from 6 global collaborators. The sample metadata nearly always contained a de-identified subject ID, COVID-19 status, age in years and sex. HLA class I and class II types, where available, came from metadata supplied by the sample provider rather than from assay-based typing. What the study reported, not specific to this receptor: How much clinical and demographic metadata was included differed by source and by participant, and the metadata was provided uncurated.

Reading the germline V gene (reference sequence) gives CDR1 SGHNT and CDR2 YYREEE. Trimming costs V 2 bases and J 7 bases, and their ends lie 6 bases apart. Measured from the cysteine to the phenylalanine, the CDR3 is 11 residues long. The kept DNA is CDR3 alone, 33 bases in frame from the first base. The collaborating institutions used their own protocols to collect whole blood in K2EDTA tubes. Collaborator samples were shipped for TCRbeta analysis as frozen whole blood, isolated PBMCs, or DNA extracted from either sample type. The immunoSEQ Assay, a bias-controlled multiplex PCR, was used to amplify TCRbeta CDR3 regions from genomic DNA. As for the authors' bioinformatics: The number of nucleated cells in each sample was estimated from the amplification of reference gene primers within the assay. Sequence reads were collapsed and filtered to measure the absolute abundance of every unique TCRbeta CDR3 rearrangement. For each sample, productive Simpson clonality was calculated by taking the square root of Simpson's diversity index across productive rearrangements. Not all clones reach the TCRdb copy of this immuneACCESS table, which keeps in-frame sequences only. Checked studies attribute under half of the gap to unresolved V genes and leave the rest unexplained. V, J and clone size are taken as reported in that table, and D and trimming were inferred from the DNA itself. In all, the sample holds 95,000 to 150,000 clones, and about four fifths of those were seen once. The top ten clones comprise 16% of the sample.

This clone was counted between two and nine times. Its antigen target is currently unknown. No much larger clone is present one base from it, and per-base qualities are unavailable. The rearrangement joined TRBV5-4 to TRBJ1-1, with the D gene uncertain. The clonotype originates from a man aged 60 to 75 with active or convalescent COVID-19. Input material: peripheral blood. The sequenced DNA: TGTGCCAGCAGCTTCCACAGTGAAGCTTTCTTT. It translates to CASSFHSEAFF. This CDR3, with the reference TRBV5-4 and TRBJ1-1 proteins standing in past its ends, gives the full variable domain ETGVTQSPTHLIKTRGQQVTLRCSSQSGHNTVSWYQQALGQGPQFIFQYYREEENGRGNFPPRFSGLQFPNYSSELNVNALELDDSALYLCASSFHSEAFFGQGTRLTVV.